The clone carrying this TCR beta chain was seen a single time. The CDR3 spans 15 residues. V lost 5 bases, J lost 3 bases, and 16 bases lay in between. CDR1 and CDR2 (germline): SEHNR, FQNEAQ (reference sequence). TCRdb's table, derived via immunoSEQ multiplex PCR, lists solely in-frame clones and lacks some. The sample has approximately 120,000 clones, approximately 90% seen once. The sample belongs to a study of T cell responses to AZD1222 COVID-19 vaccine. The chain employs TRBV7-9 and TRBJ1-1, with D possibly TRBD1 on 6 matching bases. The receptor was isolated from an adult in good health. This sample comprised peripheral blood, obtained on day 0 of AZD1222 vaccination. CDR3 nucleotides: TGTGCCAGCAGCGCTGAACCAGGACAGTACACTGAAGCTTTCTTT. This gives the protein CASSAEPGQYTEAFF.